The 30 T cell receptor beta chains below all came from one sample that was sequenced in a study of CD8+ T cells in alopecia areata. Extracted RNA was reverse transcribed into cDNA, the sequencing template. TCRdb keeps only in-frame clones here, not all; method: immunoSEQ multiplex PCR. In the table there are around 140,000 clones, more than 75% of which are singletons. The starting material was CD8+ T cells sorted from blood, obtained at week 0. The receptors derive from a human donor with alopecia areata.

The rearrangement uses TRBV19 and TRBJ2-1; 10 bases line up with TRBD2. Germline loops: CDR1 LNHDA, CDR2 SQIVND (reference sequence). The J segment lost 0 bases and the V segment lost 1 base, leaving 6 bases of the junction unmatched. CDR3 length equals 18 residues. The CDR3 protein is CASSIGLAGGTSYNEQFF. CDR3 bases: TGTGCCAGTAGTATAGGACTAGCGGGCGGTACCTCCTACAATGAGCAGTTCTTC.

Here the CDR3 reads CASSVVGREGLREQFF. Here the CDR3 DNA reads TGTGCCAGCAGCGTAGTAGGGCGGGAGGGCCTTCGGGAGCAGTTCTTC. The chain has TRBV9 and TRBJ2-1; 9 bases fit TRBD2. The CDR3 contains 16 residues. V lost 0 bases and J lost 10; bases outside the gene matches: 11. The germline CDR1 and CDR2 sequences are SGDLS and YYNGEE.

The J gene is TRBJ2-7, the V gene TRBV9, with D unresolved. V lost 4 bases, J lost 3 bases, and 17 bases lay in between. This CDR3 contains 15 residues. Germline V lookup: CDR1 SGDLS, CDR2 YYNGEE. The CDR3 sequence is CASSLGGGAIYEQYF. In DNA form, the CDR3 reads TGTGCCAGCAGCCTAGGCGGTGGAGCGATCTACGAGCAGTACTTC.

The chain combines TRBV5-6 with TRBJ2-7; no definite D call. This CDR3 spans 13 amino acids. Germline V gene lookup returns CDR1 SGHDT and CDR2 YYEEEE. V lost 4 bases, J lost 0 bases, and 8 bases lay in between. The CDR3 protein is CASSPAASYEQYF. For the CDR3, the DNA is TGTGCCAGCAGCCCGGCTGCCTCCTACGAGCAGTACTTC. Complete variable domain (other parts from reference TRBV5-6 and TRBJ2-7): DAGVTQSPTHLIKTRGQQVTLRCSPKSGHDTVSWYQQALGQGPQFIFQYYEEEERQRGNFPDRFSGHQFPNYSSELNVNALLLGDSALYLCASSPAASYEQYFGPGTRLTVT.

The chain carries TRBV5-1 and TRBJ2-7; no definite D call. The CDR3 is 15 amino acids. The V end lost 0 bases, the J end lost 2 bases, and 12 bases lay between the germline ends. The germline gives CDR1 SGHRS, CDR2 YFSETQ. Written as DNA, the CDR3 is TGCGCCAGCAGCTTGGAAGCAGGCGTAACCTACGAGCAGTACTTC. This encodes CASSLEAGVTYEQYF.

This sequence joins TRBV11-2 and TRBJ1-1; D call uncertain. Trimming pared 2 bases from V and 3 bases from J, leaving 10 bases between. CDR3 length: 14 amino acids. Germline V gives CDR1 SGHAT, CDR2 FQNNGV. CDR3 sequence (DNA): TGTGCCAGCAGCTTACTCGACGGCCACACTGAAGCTTTCTTT. The encoded protein is CASSLLDGHTEAFF.

The V call is TRBV13, the J call TRBJ2-7, with TRBD2 matching over 11 bases. After removal of 6 bases from V and 3 bases from J, the junction contained 13 bases not matched to a gene. Looked up from germline, CDR1 is PRHDT and CDR2 is FYEKMQ (reference sequence). The CDR3 has 17 residues. As DNA, the CDR3 is TGTGCCAGCAGTTTTAACTACTTAGCGGGAGGGAACTACGAGCAGTACTTC. It specifies CASSFNYLAGGNYEQYF.

As regards this clone: An end of the junction does not agree with germline; a read error may underlie this. The chain recombines TRBV4-2 with TRBJ2-1; TRBD2 matches 11 bases. Germline V gene sequence: CDR1 LGHNA, CDR2 YNFKEQ. The CDR3 loop spans 15 amino acids. CDR3 in amino acids: CASSHGELTSGSLVF. The CDR3 DNA reads TGTGCCAGCAGCCATGGTGAACTCACTAGCGGGAGTTTGGTCTTC.

V gene TRBV4-1 combines with J gene TRBJ2-6, with D uncertain. This CDR3 has 15 residues. Germline lookup yields CDR1 MGHRA and CDR2 YSYEKL. V lost 0 bases to trimming and J lost 1 base, with 4 bases between them. CDR3 in amino acids: CASSQELSGANVLTF. The DNA of the CDR3 is TGCGCCAGCAGCCAAGAACTATCTGGGGCCAACGTCCTGACTTTC.

This sequence joins TRBV29-1 and TRBJ2-6; no clear D gene. Deletions cut 5 bases from V and 2 bases from J, with 7 bases between. The CDR3 runs 13 residues. The germline CDR1 and CDR2 sequences are SQVTM and ANQGSEA. CDR3 sequence (DNA): TGCAGCGTTAACGACCCTGGGGCCAACGTCCTGACTTTC. Its translation is CSVNDPGANVLTF.

The chain uses TRBV11-2 and TRBJ2-7; 7 nucleotides match TRBD1. This CDR3 is built from 15 residues. Germline V gene data show CDR1 as SGHAT and CDR2 as FQNNGV. With 7 bases clipped from V and 3 bases from J, the junction kept 12 bases outside the gene matches. CDR3 nucleotides: TGTGCCAGCACCCAACTAGGGACAGAATTCTACGAGCAGTACTTC. Its protein product is CASTQLGTEFYEQYF.

A few counts support this clone. The chain employs TRBV14 and TRBJ2-1, with D uncertain. The CDR3 covers 13 residues. Trimming cost V 2 bases and J 4 bases, with 6 bases left between them. CDR1 is SGHDN and CDR2 is FVKESK in the germline V gene. The CDR3 sequence: CASSQTDYNEQFF. The DNA for the CDR3 is TGTGCCAGCAGCCAAACTGATTACAATGAGCAGTTCTTC.

The chain joins TRBV30 to TRBJ2-5; 7 bases match TRBD1. The end of the DNA aligns better with TRBJ2-7, so the J call may be wrong. The CDR3 has 14 residues. Germline CDR1 reads GTSNPN; CDR2 reads SVGIG (reference sequence). The CDR3 loop reads CAWSLPGQSYEQYF. CDR3 nucleotides: TGTGCCTGGTCCCTCCCGGGACAGAGCTACGAGCAGTACTTC.

J is TRBJ2-2 and V is TRBV7-9; D gene uncertain. V was shortened by 3 bases and J by 6 bases, with 8 bases between the two germline ends. The CDR3 covers 13 residues. Germline CDR1 SEHNR, CDR2 FQNEAQ (reference sequence). CDR3 protein: CASSLDLAGELFF. The DNA of the CDR3 is TGTGCCAGCAGCTTGGATCTCGCCGGGGAGCTGTTTTTT. Based on the CDR3 plus reference TRBV7-9 and TRBJ2-2, the full variable domain is DTGVSQNPRHKITKRGQNVTFRCDPISEHNRLYWYRQTLGQGPEFLTYFQNEAQLEKSRLLSDRFSAERPKGSFSTLEIQRTEQGDSAMYLCASSLDLAGELFFGEGSRLTVL.

The gene calls are TRBV4-1 and TRBJ2-5; D is uncertain. The J call may be faulty, since TRBJ2-7 better matches the DNA end. This CDR3 has 14 residues. The V gene's germline CDR1 is MGHRA and CDR2 YSYEKL. CDR3 DNA: TGCGCCAGCAGCCAAGGCGGTAGCTCCTACGAGCAGTACTTC. Residues: CASSQGGSSYEQYF.

The chain recombines TRBV2 with TRBJ2-7; TRBD1 might be the D (6 bases). The CDR3 is 14 residues long. CDR1 is SNHLY, CDR2 FYNNEI, per germline. The V end was cut by 7 bases, the J end by 3 bases, with 16 bases between. CDR3 nucleotide sequence: TGTGCCAGCACCCTAGGGGGAGATATCTACGAGCAGTACTTC. This codes for CASTLGGDIYEQYF. The full variable domain, completed using reference TRBV2 and TRBJ2-7, is EPEVTQTPSHQVTQMGQEVILRCVPISNHLYFYWYRQILGQKVEFLVSFYNNEISEKSEIFDDQFSVERPDGSNFTLKIRSTKLEDSAMYFCASTLGGDIYEQYFGPGTRLTVT.

The chain employs TRBV14 and TRBJ2-1, with D perhaps TRBD2 (6 bases). The CDR3 length is 18 residues. From germline, CDR1 is SGHDN and CDR2 FVKESK. Trimming took 0 bases from V and 5 from J, leaving 20 bases between them. The CDR3 DNA reads as TGTGCCAGCAGCCAAGAGGAGAAATGGGCGGGACGGGACAATGAGCAGTTCTTC. Amino acids: CASSQEEKWAGRDNEQFF.

V gene TRBV9 combines with J gene TRBJ2-1, with 7 bases aligning to TRBD2. The V gene end was trimmed by 0 bases and the J gene end by 8 bases; junction bases not matched to a gene: 8. CDR1 is SGDLS and CDR2 is YYNGEE in the germline V gene. The CDR3 totals 15 residues. The CDR3 DNA reads as TGTGCCAGCAGCGTAGAGAGACTAGCTTCCGATGAGCAGTTCTTC. It specifies CASSVERLASDEQFF.

The rearrangement links TRBV5-6 to TRBJ2-7; tentatively, D is TRBD1 (5 bases). There are 14 residues in the CDR3. Trimming cost V 0 bases and J 4 bases, with 11 bases left between them. Germline lookup yields CDR1 SGHDT and CDR2 YYEEEE. CDR3 region: CASSLAQEGYEQYF. The CDR3 DNA reads TGTGCCAGCAGCTTGGCACAGGAAGGATACGAGCAGTACTTC.

V gene TRBV19 combines with J gene TRBJ2-3; possibly TRBD1 or TRBD2 for D (5 bases each). Germline CDR1 LNHDA, CDR2 SQIVND (reference sequence). CDR3 size: 16 residues. V lost 5 bases and J 2 bases, leaving 17 bases between the germline ends. The CDR3 nucleotides are TGTGCCAGTAGTGATTGGGTTGGGGGTCCCACAGATACGCAGTATTTT. Translated, it gives CASSDWVGGPTDTQYF.

As concerns this clone: This same CDR3 is encoded by further DNA sequences in the sample. The chain employs TRBV27 and TRBJ2-7; 10 bases align to TRBD1. Germline CDR1 is MNHEY and CDR2 is SMNVEV (reference sequence). The CDR3 contains 15 residues. With 5 bases clipped from V and 4 bases from J, the junction kept 8 bases outside the gene matches. The CDR3 bases are TGTGCCAGCAGTCTAAGTGGGACAGGGGCATACGAGCAGTACTTC. Its translation is CASSLSGTGAYEQYF.

The chain has TRBV6-1 and TRBJ2-3; D unresolved. Germline V CDR1 and CDR2: MNHNS, SASEGT. Trimming pared 5 bases from V and 2 bases from J, leaving 8 bases between. This CDR3 comprises 13 residues. The CDR3 DNA reads TGTGCCAGCAGTAAGGGTGTCACAGATACGCAGTATTTT. Translation gives CASSKGVTDTQYF.

The rearrangement links TRBV5-1 to TRBJ2-1; 11 nucleotides match TRBD2. In germline, CDR1 is SGHRS, CDR2 YFSETQ. The trim removed 3 bases at V and 3 bases at J, leaving 2 bases unmatched. CDR3 size: 15 residues. The CDR3 DNA reads as TGCGCCAGCAGCTCGGGACTAGCGGACTACAATGAGCAGTTCTTC. Translated: CASSSGLADYNEQFF.

This chain connects TRBV9 to TRBJ2-1, with a possible D match to TRBD2 (5 bases). The CDR3 has 14 residues. Per the germline V gene, CDR1 is SGDLS and CDR2 is YYNGEE. Deletions cut 7 bases from V and 3 bases from J, with 14 bases between. The DNA of the CDR3 is TGTGCCAGCGGGTCGGGGTTCGGCTACAATGAGCAGTTCTTC. It encodes CASGSGFGYNEQFF. Drawing the rest from reference TRBV9 and TRBJ2-1, the complete variable domain is DSGVTQTPKHLITATGQRVTLRCSPRSGDLSVYWYQQSLDQGLQFLIQYYNGEERAKGNILERFSAQQFPDLHSELNLSSLELGDSALYFCASGSGFGYNEQFFGPGTRLTVL.

The rearrangement links TRBV19 to TRBJ1-5, with D uncertain. The CDR3 covers 13 residues. V lost 5 bases, J lost 5 bases, and 10 bases lay in between. Germline V gives CDR1 LNHDA, CDR2 SQIVND (reference sequence). For the CDR3, the DNA is TGTGCCAGTAGTCCTAGAACCGATCAGCCCCAGCATTTT. Translated, it gives CASSPRTDQPQHF.

V gene TRBV30 combines with J gene TRBJ2-1, with D perhaps matching TRBD1 or TRBD2 (5 bases each). V dropped 5 bases and J dropped 8 bases, with 7 bases sitting between them. Germline V gene lookup returns CDR1 GTSNPN and CDR2 SVGIG (reference sequence). The CDR3 has 10 amino acids. CDR3 in amino acids: CAWLGDEQFF. In DNA, the CDR3 is TGTGCCTGGCTGGGGGATGAGCAGTTCTTC.

The chain joins TRBV9 to TRBJ2-2; TRBD2 matches 12 bases. The CDR3 sequence is 18 residues long. From germline, CDR1 is SGDLS and CDR2 YYNGEE. Unmatched junction bases numbered 9, after V lost 6 bases and J lost 0 bases. CDR3 residues: CASTTGTSGRSNTGELFF. The CDR3 DNA follows: TGTGCCAGCACCACCGGGACTAGCGGGCGATCGAACACCGGGGAGCTGTTTTTT.

The chain uses TRBV7-6 and TRBJ2-1; perhaps TRBD2 as D (6 bases). CDR1 SGHVS and CDR2 FNYEAQ come from the germline V gene. The CDR3 consists of 15 residues. The V end lost 1 base, the J end lost 5 bases, and 12 bases lay between the germline ends. The CDR3 loop is CASSLDGGLDNEQFF. The DNA for the CDR3 is TGTGCCAGCAGCTTAGATGGAGGGCTCGACAATGAGCAGTTCTTC. The whole variable domain, filled in from reference TRBV7-6 and TRBJ2-1, reads GAGVSQSPRYKVTKRGQDVALRCDPISGHVSLYWYRQALGQGPEFLTYFNYEAQQDKSGLPNDRFSAERPEGSISTLTIQRTEQRDSAMYRCASSLDGGLDNEQFFGPGTRLTVL.

The chain employs TRBV29-1 and TRBJ2-5; maybe TRBD1 (6 bases). The J call is in doubt because the DNA end fits TRBJ2-7 better. The CDR3 has 13 residues. Germline V CDR1 and CDR2: SQVTM, ANQGSEA. CDR3 nucleotides: TGCAGCGTTTTTACAGGGAGCTCCTACGAGCAGTACTTC. Amino acid sequence: CSVFTGSSYEQYF.

The V call is TRBV7-9, the J call TRBJ2-5; no definite D call. The germline CDR1 and CDR2 sequences are SEHNR and FQNEAQ (reference sequence). With 1 base removed from V and 0 bases from J, the gap between germline ends came to 3 bases. There are 13 residues in the CDR3. CDR3 nucleotides: TGTGCCAGCAGCTTAGGATACCAAGAGACCCAGTACTTC. Protein product: CASSLGYQETQYF. The full variable domain, its missing parts supplied by reference TRBV7-9 and TRBJ2-5, is DTGVSQNPRHKITKRGQNVTFRCDPISEHNRLYWYRQTLGQGPEFLTYFQNEAQLEKSRLLSDRFSAERPKGSFSTLEIQRTEQGDSAMYLCASSLGYQETQYFGPGTRLLVL.